The next 14 T cell receptor beta chains were all read from a single sample in a study of CD8+CD57+ T cells in acquired aplastic anemia (dated by TCRdb to 2016 to 2019). Sequenced on an Illumina HiSeq 2000. Genomic DNA served as template for TCR beta VDJ combination and CDR3 sequence profiling. The public reads were reprocessed in TCRdb via fastp at Q25 and MiXCR, keeping in-frame beta chains. Rows with a matching CDR3 protein are joined into one entry that keeps the most common DNA and genes. The sample table lists around 180,000 distinct CDR3 sequences, 60% to 70% of them with a count of one. The ten largest clones add up to 45% of the sample. Sequenced material: sorted CD4+, CD8+, or CD8+CD57+ T cells (not recorded which) from PBMCs. These receptors originate from a human donor in good health.

There are a few counts of this clonotype. The chain combines TRBV20-1 with TRBJ1-2; 7 bases are a match to TRBD1. The CDR3 runs 15 residues. The V segment lost 6 bases and the J segment 2 bases; nucleotides outside the gene matches: 12. Germline-derived CDR1 and CDR2 are DFQATT and SNEGSKA (reference sequence). CDR3 nucleotides: TGCAGTGCCAAGCCCAGGACAGGAGAAAACTATGGCTACACCTTC. Translated, it gives CSAKPRTGENYGYTF.

The chain is built from TRBV7-3 and TRBJ1-6; D is unresolved. Germline-derived CDR1 and CDR2 are SGHTA and FQGTGA. V was cut by 1 base and J by 7 bases, with 11 bases left in between. The CDR3 runs 15 residues. The CDR3 region is CASSLRPGLNSPLHF. The CDR3 coding sequence is TGTGCCAGCAGCTTAAGGCCAGGATTAAATTCACCCCTCCACTTT.

V is TRBV20-1 and J is TRBJ1-6; tentatively, D is TRBD1 (5 bases). The V gene lost 2 bases and the J gene lost 7 bases, with 9 bases spanning the gap. Looked up from germline, CDR1 is DFQATT and CDR2 is SNEGSKA (reference sequence). This CDR3 has 13 residues. CDR3 protein: CSARRTPNSPLHF. For the CDR3, the DNA is TGCAGTGCTAGAAGGACACCGAATTCACCCCTCCACTTT.

The table lists this clonotype with many counts. The genes are TRBV4-1 and TRBJ1-6, with D possibly matching TRBD1 (5 bases). The germline V and J ends were trimmed by 1 base and 6 bases, with 10 bases remaining between them. The germline V gene encodes CDR1 MGHRA and CDR2 YSYEKL. This CDR3 has 15 residues. The CDR3 nucleotides are TGCGCCAGCAGCCAAGGGGAACAGGTTAATTCACCCCTCCACTTT. It encodes CASSQGEQVNSPLHF.

This sequence joins TRBV20-1 and TRBJ2-3; no reliable D call. Per germline, CDR1 DFQATT and CDR2 SNEGSKA (reference sequence). The CDR3 loop spans 12 amino acids. V lost 0 bases, J lost 6 bases, and 7 bases lay in between. In DNA, the CDR3 is TGCAGTGCTAGAGAGGTTTTGGATACGCAGTATTTT. This sequence encodes CSAREVLDTQYF.

This clonotype appeared a few times. The rearrangement joins TRBV9 to TRBJ2-1, with D perhaps TRBD2 (5 bases). The germline V gene encodes CDR1 SGDLS and CDR2 YYNGEE. The V and J ends lost 2 bases and 12 bases respectively, with 15 bases between them. CDR3 length: 13 amino acids. The CDR3: CASSVSPEESQFF. In DNA form, the CDR3 reads TGTGCCAGCAGCGTCTCTCCGGAGGAATCGCAGTTCTTC.

The chain joins TRBV7-2 to TRBJ2-7; D not resolved. The germline gives CDR1 SGHTA, CDR2 FQGNSA. V gave up 8 bases and J gave up 0 bases, with 11 bases separating them. The CDR3 has 13 residues. The CDR3 sequence is CASAEWSSYEQYF. In nucleotides, the CDR3 is TGTGCCAGCGCCGAATGGAGCTCCTACGAGCAGTACTTC.

The chain recombines TRBV20-1 with TRBJ2-7, with TRBD1 matching over 11 bases. In germline, CDR1 is DFQATT, CDR2 SNEGSKA (reference sequence). This CDR3 comprises 13 residues. Losses at the gene ends were 5 bases for V and 7 bases for J; bases not matched to a gene: 7. CDR3 DNA sequence: TGCAGTGCTCACCGGGACAGGGGGAGTGAGCAGTACTTC. Its translation is CSAHRDRGSEQYF.

Comments on this clonotype: A much larger clone differs from this one at a single base, so this may be a read error. This chain joins TRBV6-5 and TRBJ2-1; D is undetermined. Trimming stripped 10 bases from V and 5 bases from J, with 15 bases between. The germline gives CDR1 MNHEY, CDR2 SVGAGI. This CDR3 comprises 13 residues. CDR3 in DNA: TGTGCCAACAGCCTCGGCTGGGACAATGAGCAGTTCTTC. Translating it yields CANSLGWDNEQFF.

This clonotype was seen a single time. V gene TRBV7-9 combines with J gene TRBJ2-7; TRBD1 might be the D (6 bases). CDR3 length: 15 amino acids. The V end lost 0 bases, the J end lost 3 bases, and 12 bases lay between the germline ends. The germline V gene encodes CDR1 SEHNR and CDR2 FQNEAQ (reference sequence). The CDR3 protein is CASSLALGDIYEQYF. For the CDR3, the DNA is TGTGCCAGCAGCTTAGCCTTAGGGGACATCTACGAGCAGTACTTC.

In its sample, this clonotype was seen a few times. The CDR3 DNA is TGTGCCAGCAGTCTACAGGGGGGTTCAGATACGCAGTATTTT. It specifies CASSLQGGSDTQYF. The V and J genes are TRBV2 and TRBJ2-3, with TRBD1 matching over 8 bases. Germline CDR1 SNHLY, CDR2 FYNNEI. The CDR3 contains 14 residues. Trimming took 5 bases from V and 4 from J; bases not matched to a gene: 5.

The chain is built from TRBV7-2 and TRBJ2-5, with 7 bases matching TRBD2. In germline, CDR1 is SGHTA, CDR2 FQGNSA. Trimming removed 4 bases from V and 3 bases from J; junction bases left unmatched: 2. This CDR3 comprises 13 residues. CDR3 protein: CASSWTRKETQYF. The CDR3 DNA is TGTGCCAGCAGCTGGACTAGAAAAGAGACCCAGTACTTC.

The chain recombines TRBV24-1 with TRBJ1-2; D ambiguous. The V end lost 9 bases, the J end lost 2 bases, and 9 bases lay between the germline ends. Germline CDR1 and CDR2: KGHDR and SFDVKD. The CDR3 sequence is 12 residues long. This chain's CDR3 is CATSGPNYGYTF. CDR3 nucleotides: TGTGCCACCTCCGGACCGAACTATGGCTACACCTTC.

This clonotype has at least ten counts. V is TRBV20-1 and J is TRBJ1-1; tentatively, D is TRBD1 (5 bases). Germline CDR1 reads DFQATT; CDR2 reads SNEGSKA (reference sequence). V lost 5 bases, J lost 4 bases, and 23 bases lay in between. CDR3 length: 16 amino acids. CDR3 nucleotide sequence: TGCAGTGCTTTCGAAACCTGGACCGGGGCGGGCACTGAAGCTTTCTTT. Its translation: CSAFETWTGAGTEAFF.